This TCR beta chain was observed in a study of T cells in Graves' hyperthyroidism and ophthalmopathy. Study-wide results and limits: For ophthalmopathy, model prediction preceded onset by a median about 6 months. Stable hyperthyroidism was separated from ophthalmopathy by a model based on 13 V-J features.

Amplification of TCR beta CDR3 regions was performed using RNA transcripts as template. Carried out on the TCR CDR3, a first-round RT-PCR used the HTBI primer set. TCRdb analysed the multiplex PCR reads with MiXCR anew, one entry per CDR3 protein. The sample carries approximately 300,000 distinct CDR3 sequences, 15% to 20% recorded once. A word on this clonotype: Its antigen is undetermined.

V was pared by 0 bases and J by 2 bases, with 8 bases between. Looked up from germline, CDR1 is MNHNY and CDR2 is SVGAGI (reference sequence). The CDR3 totals 15 residues. The V call is TRBV6-6, the J call TRBJ1-5, with TRBD1 as a possible D gene (5 bases). The TCR comes from a man aged 45-65 years with Graves' ophthalmopathy. The sequenced material came from blood. CDR3 nucleotide sequence: TGTGCCAGCAGTTACTCTTTACAGGGCAATCAGCCCCAGCATTTT. This gives the protein CASSYSLQGNQPQHF.